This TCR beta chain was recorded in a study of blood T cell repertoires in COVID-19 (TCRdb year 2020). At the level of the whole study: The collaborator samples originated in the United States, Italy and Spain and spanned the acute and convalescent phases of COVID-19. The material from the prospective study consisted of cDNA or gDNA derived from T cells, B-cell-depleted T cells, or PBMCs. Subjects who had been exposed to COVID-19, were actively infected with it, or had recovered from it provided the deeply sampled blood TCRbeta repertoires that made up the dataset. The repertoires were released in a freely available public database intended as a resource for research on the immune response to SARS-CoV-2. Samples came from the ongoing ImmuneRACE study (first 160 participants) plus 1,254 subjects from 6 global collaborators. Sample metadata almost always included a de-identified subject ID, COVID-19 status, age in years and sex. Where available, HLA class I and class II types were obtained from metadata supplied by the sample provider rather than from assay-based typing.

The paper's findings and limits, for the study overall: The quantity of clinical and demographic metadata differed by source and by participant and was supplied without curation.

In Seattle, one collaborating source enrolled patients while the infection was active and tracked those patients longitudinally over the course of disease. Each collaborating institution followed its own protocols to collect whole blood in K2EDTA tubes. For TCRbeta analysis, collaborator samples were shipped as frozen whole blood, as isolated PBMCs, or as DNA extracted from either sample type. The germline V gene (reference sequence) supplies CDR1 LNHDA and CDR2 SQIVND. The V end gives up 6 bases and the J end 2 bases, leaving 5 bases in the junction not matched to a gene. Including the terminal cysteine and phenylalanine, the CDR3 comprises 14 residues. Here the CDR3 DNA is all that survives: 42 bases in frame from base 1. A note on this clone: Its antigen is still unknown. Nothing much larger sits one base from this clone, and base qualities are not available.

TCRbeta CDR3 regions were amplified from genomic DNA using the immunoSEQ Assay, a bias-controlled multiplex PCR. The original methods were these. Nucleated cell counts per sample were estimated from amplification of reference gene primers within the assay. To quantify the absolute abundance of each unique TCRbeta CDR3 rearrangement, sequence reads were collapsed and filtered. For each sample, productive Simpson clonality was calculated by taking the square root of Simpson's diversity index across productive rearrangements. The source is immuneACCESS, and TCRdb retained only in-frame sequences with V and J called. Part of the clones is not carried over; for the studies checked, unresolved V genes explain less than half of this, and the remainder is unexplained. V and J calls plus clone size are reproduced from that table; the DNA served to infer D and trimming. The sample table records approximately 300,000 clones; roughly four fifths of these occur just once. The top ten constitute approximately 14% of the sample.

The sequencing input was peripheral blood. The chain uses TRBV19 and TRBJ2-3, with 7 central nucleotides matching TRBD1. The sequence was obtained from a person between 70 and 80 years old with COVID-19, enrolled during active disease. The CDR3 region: CASRRTGVTDTQYF. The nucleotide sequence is TGTGCCAGTAGAAGGACAGGCGTCACAGATACGCAGTATTTT.